Sequencing of this TCR beta chain was carried out in a study of T cells in Graves' hyperthyroidism and ophthalmopathy. This clonotype was picked up many times. It was RNA transcripts that yielded the amplified TCR beta CDR3 regions. The HTBI set primed first-round TCR CDR3 RT-PCR. MiXCR, run by TCRdb on the multiplex PCR reads, gives a single entry per CDR3 protein. This sample has about 360,000 distinct CDR3 sequences, with approximately 13% found just once. This CDR3 is 12 amino acids long. Germline CDR1 SNHLY, CDR2 FYNNEI. The V end was cut by 4 bases, the J end by 6 bases, with 10 bases between. Sequencing was carried out using blood. This clonotype originated in a woman under 30 with Graves' hyperthyroidism. The chain combines TRBV2 with TRBJ2-7; D ambiguous. CDR3 nucleotide sequence: TGTGCCAGCAGTGTTGAGCCTCGCGAGCAGTACTTC. Translating gives CASSVEPREQYF.